The T cell receptor (beta chain) described here comes from a study of OX40 agonist ivuxolimab in advanced cancers. The overall study: With ivuxolimab, an agonistic anti-OX40 (CD134) antibody, patients were treated. Previous treatment with anti-PD-1, anti-PD-L1 or anti-CTLA-4 therapy was allowed; approximately 40% had received some. Each patient was given ivuxolimab into a vein every 2 weeks, at 0.01 to 10 mg/kg.

Germline V gene sequence: CDR1 SGHVS, CDR2 FQNEAQ. This CDR3 is built from 14 residues. J gave up 3 bases and V 5 bases, and 3 bases lay outside the gene matches. The method was immunoSEQ multiplex PCR; TCRdb's version includes in-frame clones alone and lacks a portion of them. The sample comprises about 64,000 clones, about 89% of which are singletons, and roughly 5.5% rests with the top ten. This clonotype originated in an adult with an advanced solid tumor such as melanoma, head and neck, liver or kidney cancer. The rearrangement joins TRBV7-8 to TRBJ2-7; 11 nucleotides match TRBD2. The source was CD4+ or CD8+ T cells sorted from blood, collected in a trial of the OX40 agonist ivuxolimab. CDR3 protein: CASSTGLAGYEQYF. The CDR3 DNA reads as TGTGCCAGCAGCACAGGACTAGCGGGCTACGAGCAGTACTTC.